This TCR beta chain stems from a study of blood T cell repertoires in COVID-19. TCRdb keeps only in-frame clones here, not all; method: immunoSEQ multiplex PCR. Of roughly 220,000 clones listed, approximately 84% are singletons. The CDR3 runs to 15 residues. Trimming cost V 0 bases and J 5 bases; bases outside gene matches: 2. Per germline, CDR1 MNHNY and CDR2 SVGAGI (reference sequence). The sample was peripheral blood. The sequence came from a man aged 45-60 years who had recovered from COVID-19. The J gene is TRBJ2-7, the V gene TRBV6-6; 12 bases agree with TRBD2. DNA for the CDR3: TGTGCCAGCAGTTACTCTCTAGCGGGAGGGGACGAGCAGTACTTC. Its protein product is CASSYSLAGGDEQYF.